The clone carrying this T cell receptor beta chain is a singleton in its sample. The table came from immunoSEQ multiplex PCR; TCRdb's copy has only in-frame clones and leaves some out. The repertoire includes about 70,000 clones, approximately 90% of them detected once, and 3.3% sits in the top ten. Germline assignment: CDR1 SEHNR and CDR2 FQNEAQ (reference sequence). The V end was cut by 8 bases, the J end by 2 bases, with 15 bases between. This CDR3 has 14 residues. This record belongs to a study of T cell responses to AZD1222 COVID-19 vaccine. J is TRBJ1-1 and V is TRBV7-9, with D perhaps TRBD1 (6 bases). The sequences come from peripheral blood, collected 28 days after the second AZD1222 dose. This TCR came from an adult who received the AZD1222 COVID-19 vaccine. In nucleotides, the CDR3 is TGTGCCAGCTCGGCCCTCAGGGGCAACACTGAAGCTTTCTTT. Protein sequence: CASSALRGNTEAFF.